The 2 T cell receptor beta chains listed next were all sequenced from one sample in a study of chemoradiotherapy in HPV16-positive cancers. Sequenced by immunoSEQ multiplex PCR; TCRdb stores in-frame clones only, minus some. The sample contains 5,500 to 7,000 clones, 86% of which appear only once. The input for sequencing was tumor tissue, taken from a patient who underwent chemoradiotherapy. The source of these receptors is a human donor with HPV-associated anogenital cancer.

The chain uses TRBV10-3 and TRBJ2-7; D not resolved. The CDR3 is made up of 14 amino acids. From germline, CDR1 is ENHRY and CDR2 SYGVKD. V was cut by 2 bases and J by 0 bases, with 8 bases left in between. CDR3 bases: TGTGCCATCAGTGAGGAAAGGAGCTCCTACGAGCAGTACTTC. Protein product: CAISEERSSYEQYF.

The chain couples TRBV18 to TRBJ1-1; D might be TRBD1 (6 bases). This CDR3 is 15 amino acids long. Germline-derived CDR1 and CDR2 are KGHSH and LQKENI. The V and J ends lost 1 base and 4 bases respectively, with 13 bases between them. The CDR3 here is CASSPLGRGPTEAFF. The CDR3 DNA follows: TGTGCCAGCTCACCACTAGGCAGGGGCCCCACTGAAGCTTTCTTT.